A selection of T cell receptor beta chains follows, all from one sample in a study of CD8+ T cells in alopecia areata. Assay: immunoSEQ multiplex PCR; the TCRdb copy retains only in-frame clones and omits some. The sample lists 120,000 to 150,000 clones, 85% to 90% occurring once. This specimen was CD8+ T cells sorted from blood, taken at week 0. The receptors were gathered from a human donor with alopecia areata. Both conserved end residues are part of each CDR3. D genes are given only for firm matches. Clone size is stated in some rows and not others, as once, few, many or a class when expanded.

CDR3,DNA,J,V,D,size
CASSQGPRTGELFF,TGCGCCAGCAGCCAAGGGCCACGGACCGGGGAGCTGTTTTTT,TRBJ2-2,TRBV4-1,NA,NA
CASGLNGYTF,TGTGCCAGCGGGCTCAATGGCTACACCTTC,TRBJ1-2,TRBV6-1,NA,NA
CASSVVEGPYGYTF,TGTGCCAGCAGCGTAGTTGAGGGTCCCTATGGCTACACCTTC,TRBJ1-2,TRBV9,NA,NA
CSVGTGGTYEQYF,TGCAGCGTGGGGACAGGGGGAACCTACGAGCAGTACTTC,TRBJ2-7,TRBV29-1,TRBD1,NA
CSVGGTGLAYEQYF,TGCAGCGTTGGAGGGACAGGTCTTGCCTACGAGCAGTACTTC,TRBJ2-7,TRBV29-1,TRBD1,NA
CASSSMTNSPYEQYF,TGTGCCAGCAGCTCGATGACAAACTCACCCTACGAGCAGTACTTC,TRBJ2-7,TRBV5-6,NA,NA
CASRKTGSGNTIYF,TGTGCCAGCAGGAAGACAGGCTCTGGAAACACCATATATTTT,TRBJ1-3,TRBV27,NA,NA
CASTISGVYEQYF,TGTGCCAGCACCATTTCAGGGGTTTACGAGCAGTACTTC,TRBJ2-7,TRBV11-2,NA,NA
CASSDRYASGANVLTF,TGTGCCAGCAGTGACAGGTATGCCTCTGGGGCCAACGTCCTGACTTTC,TRBJ2-6,TRBV27,NA,NA
CASSIAQGGPGYTF,TGTGCCAGTAGTATTGCACAGGGGGGCCCCGGCTACACCTTC,TRBJ1-2,TRBV19,TRBD1,NA
CASSLGAREQYF,TGTGCCAGCAGCCTTGGGGCGAGGGAGCAGTACTTC,TRBJ2-7,TRBV7-9,NA,NA
CAWSGYGGEGETQYF,TGTGCCTGGAGTGGGTACGGAGGGGAGGGCGAGACCCAGTACTTC,TRBJ2-5,TRBV30,TRBD2,NA
CASSYEQGFNTEAFF,TGTGCCAGCAGCTATGAACAGGGTTTCAACACTGAAGCTTTCTTT,TRBJ1-1,TRBV7-9,NA,NA
CASQRASPVETQYF,TGTGCCAGCCAGAGAGCTTCCCCTGTGGAGACCCAGTACTTC,TRBJ2-5,TRBV6-5,NA,NA
CASSLGRSYEQYF,TGTGCCAGCAGTCTGGGACGGAGCTACGAGCAGTACTTC,TRBJ2-7,TRBV6-1,NA,NA
CASSSGRYLGTEAFF,TGTGCCAGCAGCTCCGGAAGATATCTGGGCACTGAAGCTTTCTTT,TRBJ1-1,TRBV11-2,NA,NA
CASSQVASGSLGEQFF,TGCGCCAGCAGCCAAGTGGCTAGCGGGAGTCTCGGCGAGCAGTTCTTC,TRBJ2-1,TRBV4-1,TRBD2,few
CAWTGTSSYEQYF,TGTGCCTGGACGGGGACTAGCTCCTACGAGCAGTACTTC,TRBJ2-7,TRBV30,TRBD2,NA
CAISDSQKNYEQYF,TGTGCCATCAGTGACAGCCAGAAAAACTACGAGCAGTACTTC,TRBJ2-7,TRBV6-1,NA,medium-sized
CASSLGDTSTDTQYF,TGCGCCAGCAGCCTGGGGGATACTAGCACAGATACGCAGTATTTT,TRBJ2-3,TRBV5-1,NA,NA
CASSESTNTEAFF,TGCGCCAGCAGTGAATCTACGAACACTGAAGCTTTCTTT,TRBJ1-1,TRBV10-1,NA,NA
CASSARGEQFF,TGTGCCAGCAGCGCCCGTGGTGAGCAGTTCTTC,TRBJ2-1,TRBV9,NA,once
CASRDYKETYEQYF,TGTGCCAGCAGAGACTACAAAGAGACCTACGAGCAGTACTTC,TRBJ2-7,TRBV6-6,NA,NA
CSVDPTWGYGYTF,TGCAGCGTTGATCCCACCTGGGGGTATGGCTACACCTTC,TRBJ1-2,TRBV29-1,NA,NA
CASSPRQVPPTEAFF,TGTGCCAGCTCACCGAGACAGGTACCACCTACTGAAGCTTTCTTT,TRBJ1-1,TRBV18,NA,once
CASSVGDSGNTIYF,TGTGCCAGCAGCGTTGGTGACTCTGGAAACACCATATATTTT,TRBJ1-3,TRBV9,NA,NA
CASSLTDNEQFF,TGTGCCAGCAGCCTCACCGACAATGAGCAGTTCTTC,TRBJ2-1,TRBV5-4,NA,NA
CASSLIFSYNEQFF,TGTGCCAGCAGCTTAATATTCTCCTACAATGAGCAGTTCTTC,TRBJ2-1,TRBV7-9,NA,NA
CASREGTSNYNEQFF,TGTGCCAGCAGGGAAGGGACTTCTAACTACAATGAGCAGTTCTTC,TRBJ2-1,TRBV5-6,NA,NA
CASTRGNTDTQYF,TGTGCCAGCACCCGTGGTAACACAGATACGCAGTATTTT,TRBJ2-3,TRBV5-5,NA,few
CASSLEGTGAHGYTF,TGTGCCAGCAGCTTAGAAGGAACAGGGGCCCATGGCTACACCTTC,TRBJ1-2,TRBV7-9,TRBD1,NA
CASSQGTSGRAETQYF,TGCGCCAGCAGCCAAGGGACTAGCGGGAGGGCAGAGACCCAGTACTTC,TRBJ2-5,TRBV4-1,TRBD2,few
CASSLPALTGELFF,TGCGCCAGCAGCCTCCCGGCCCTCACCGGGGAGCTGTTTTTT,TRBJ2-2,TRBV4-1,NA,NA
CSVERREGPYEQYF,TGCAGCGTTGAAAGGCGGGAGGGACCCTACGAGCAGTACTTC,TRBJ2-7,TRBV29-1,TRBD2,few
CASSFIQGVYEQYF,TGTGCCAGCAGTTTCATTCAGGGGGTCTACGAGCAGTACTTC,TRBJ2-7,TRBV28,TRBD1,NA
CASSPRWGYDNQPQHF,TGTGCCAGCAGTCCCAGGTGGGGGTATGACAATCAGCCCCAGCATTTT,TRBJ1-5,TRBV27,NA,NA
CSVVERGHYEQYF,TGCAGCGTTGTTGAGCGGGGGCACTACGAGCAGTACTTC,TRBJ2-7,TRBV29-1,TRBD2,NA
CASSWAKNTEAFF,TGTGCCAGCAGTTGGGCCAAGAACACTGAAGCTTTCTTT,TRBJ1-1,TRBV27,NA,NA
CASSSSSGGYTTNEQFF,TGTGCCAGCAGCTCCTCCTCAGGGGGCTACACTACCAATGAGCAGTTCTTC,TRBJ2-1,TRBV7-2,TRBD1,NA
CASSPGAGSSYNEQFF,TGTGCCAGCAGCCCCGGCGCAGGGAGCTCCTACAATGAGCAGTTCTTC,TRBJ2-1,TRBV9,NA,NA
CASSIRDREYEQYF,TGTGCCAGCAGTATCCGGGACAGGGAGTACGAGCAGTACTTC,TRBJ2-7,TRBV2,TRBD1,NA
CASSFRGTDYEQYF,TGTGCCAGCAGTTTTCGGGGTACCGACTACGAGCAGTACTTC,TRBJ2-7,TRBV6-1,NA,NA
CASSLGQGYGYTF,TGTGCCAGCAGTTTAGGGCAGGGCTATGGCTACACCTTC,TRBJ1-2,TRBV27,NA,NA
CASSLLGVTDEQYF,TGTGCCAGTAGTCTCCTGGGGGTGACGGACGAGCAGTACTTC,TRBJ2-7,TRBV19,NA,NA
CSVEGEPGPTRREQYF,TGCAGCGTTGAAGGAGAACCGGGACCAACTCGGCGCGAGCAGTACTTC,TRBJ2-7,TRBV29-1,NA,NA
CASSPGGPTGELFF,TGTGCCAGCTCACCTGGGGGTCCCACCGGGGAGCTGTTTTTT,TRBJ2-2,TRBV18,NA,NA
CASSPRDSSYEQYF,TGTGCCAGCAGTCCACGGGATAGCTCCTACGAGCAGTACTTC,TRBJ2-7,TRBV27,NA,NA
CSVEVPDSYEQYF,TGCAGCGTTGAAGTCCCAGACTCCTACGAGCAGTACTTC,TRBJ2-7,TRBV29-1,NA,NA
CAWSVIGELFF,TGTGCCTGGAGTGTAATCGGGGAGCTGTTTTTT,TRBJ2-2,TRBV30,NA,NA